This T cell receptor beta chain originates from a study of blood T cell repertoires in COVID-19. This CDR3 is built from 13 residues. Germline CDR1 is MNHEY and CDR2 is SVGAGI. V was pared by 7 bases and J by 1 base, with 8 bases between. Produced via immunoSEQ multiplex PCR; TCRdb's table is partial and in-frame only. Here the sample spans 150,000 or so clones, 84% being singletons. The clonotype comes from a woman of 80 years or more with acute or convalescent COVID-19. The rearrangement links TRBV6-5 to TRBJ1-3; D unclear. The sequencing input was peripheral blood. The CDR3 is CASMRRSGNTIYF. The CDR3 coding sequence is TGTGCCAGCATGCGGAGGTCTGGAAACACCATATATTTT.